This TCR beta chain was captured by sequencing in a study of shared clonotypes between healthy human individuals. This clone appeared a single time. Method: immunoSEQ multiplex PCR; TCRdb's copy keeps in-frame clones and lacks some. Here the sample spans approximately 320,000 clones, about nine tenths being singletons. Trimming took 1 base from V and 6 from J, leaving 20 bases between them. CDR1 is SGHTA, CDR2 FQGNSA, per germline. This CDR3 comprises 17 residues. V usage is TRBV7-2 and J usage is TRBJ2-3; D not certain. The TCR sequence derives from a man between 18 and 35 years old in good health. The sample consisted of memory CD8+ T cells sorted from blood. Subset noted: CD45RO+ cells pooled with CCR7-negative TemRA cells. As DNA, the CDR3 is TGTGCCAGCAGCTTAGTTGCGGCTTCCGATTCCTTGGATACGCAGTATTTT. It is translated as CASSLVAASDSLDTQYF.